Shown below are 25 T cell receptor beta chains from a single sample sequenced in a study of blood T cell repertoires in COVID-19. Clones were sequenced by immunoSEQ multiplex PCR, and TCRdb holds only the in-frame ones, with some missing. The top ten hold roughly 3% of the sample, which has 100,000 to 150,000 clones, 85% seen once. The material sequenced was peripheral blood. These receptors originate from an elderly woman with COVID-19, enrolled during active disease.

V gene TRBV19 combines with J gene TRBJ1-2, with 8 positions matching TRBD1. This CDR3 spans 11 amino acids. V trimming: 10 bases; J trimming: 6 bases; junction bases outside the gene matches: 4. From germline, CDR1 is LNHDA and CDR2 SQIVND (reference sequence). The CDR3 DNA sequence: TGTGCCACCAACAGGGGGGATGGCTACACCTTC. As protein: CATNRGDGYTF.

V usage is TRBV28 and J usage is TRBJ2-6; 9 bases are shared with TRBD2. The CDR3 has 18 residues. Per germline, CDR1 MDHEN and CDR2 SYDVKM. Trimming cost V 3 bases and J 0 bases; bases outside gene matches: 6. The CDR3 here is CASSLLLAGSSGANVLTF. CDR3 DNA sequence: TGTGCCAGCAGTTTGTTACTAGCGGGCTCCTCTGGGGCCAACGTCCTGACTTTC.

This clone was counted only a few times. CDR3 nucleotides: TGTGCCAGTAGACCTGACAGGGCCCAGCCCCAGCATTTT. Encoded protein: CASRPDRAQPQHF. The genes are TRBV19 and TRBJ1-5, with TRBD1 identical over 7 bases. Germline-derived CDR1 and CDR2 are LNHDA and SQIVND (reference sequence). V lost 6 bases and J lost 7; bases outside the gene matches: 6. This CDR3 has 13 residues.

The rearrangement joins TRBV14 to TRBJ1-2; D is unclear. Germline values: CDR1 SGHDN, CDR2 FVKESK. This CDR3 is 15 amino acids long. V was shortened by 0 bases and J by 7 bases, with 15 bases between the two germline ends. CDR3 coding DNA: TGTGCCAGCAGCCAAGATCGTCAGGCCTTCGGTGGCTACACCTTC. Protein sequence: CASSQDRQAFGGYTF.

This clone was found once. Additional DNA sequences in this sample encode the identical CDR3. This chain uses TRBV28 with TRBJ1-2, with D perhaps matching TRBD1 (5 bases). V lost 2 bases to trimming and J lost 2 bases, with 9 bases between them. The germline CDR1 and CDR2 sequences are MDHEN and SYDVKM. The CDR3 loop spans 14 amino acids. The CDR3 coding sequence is TGTGCCAGCAGTTTAGGGCAGGGAAACTATGGCTACACCTTC. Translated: CASSLGQGNYGYTF.

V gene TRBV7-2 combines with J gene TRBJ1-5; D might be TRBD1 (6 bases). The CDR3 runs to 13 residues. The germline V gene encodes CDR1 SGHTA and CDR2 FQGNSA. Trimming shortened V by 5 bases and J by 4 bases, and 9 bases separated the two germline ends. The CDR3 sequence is CASSGDINQPQHF. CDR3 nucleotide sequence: TGTGCCAGCAGCGGGGACATAAATCAGCCCCAGCATTTT.

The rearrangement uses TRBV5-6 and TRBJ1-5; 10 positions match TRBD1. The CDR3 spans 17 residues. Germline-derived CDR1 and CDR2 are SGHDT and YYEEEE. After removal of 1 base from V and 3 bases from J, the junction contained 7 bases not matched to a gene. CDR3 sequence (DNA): TGTGCCAGCAGCTTGCGGTTGACAGGGGGCCTCAATCAGCCCCAGCATTTT. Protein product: CASSLRLTGGLNQPQHF.

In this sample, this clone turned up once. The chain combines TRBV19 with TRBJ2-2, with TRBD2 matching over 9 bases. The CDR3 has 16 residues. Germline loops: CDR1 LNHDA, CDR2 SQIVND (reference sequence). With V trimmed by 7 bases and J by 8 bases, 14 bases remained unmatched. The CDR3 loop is CASTGGLALAGGELFF. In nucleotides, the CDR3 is TGTGCCAGTACCGGAGGACTAGCGCTAGCCGGAGGGGAGCTGTTTTTT. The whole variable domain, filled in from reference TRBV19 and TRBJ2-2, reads DGGITQSPKYLFRKEGQNVTLSCEQNLNHDAMYWYRQDPGQGLRLIYYSQIVNDFQKGDIAEGYSVSREKKESFPLTVTSAQKNPTAFYLCASTGGLALAGGELFFGEGSRLTVL.

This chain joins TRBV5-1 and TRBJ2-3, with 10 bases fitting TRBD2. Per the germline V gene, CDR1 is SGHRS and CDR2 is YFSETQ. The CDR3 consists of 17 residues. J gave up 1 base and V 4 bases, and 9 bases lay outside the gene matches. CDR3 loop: CASSREIGLAGTDTQYF. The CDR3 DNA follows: TGCGCCAGCAGCCGTGAAATAGGACTAGCGGGCACAGATACGCAGTATTTT. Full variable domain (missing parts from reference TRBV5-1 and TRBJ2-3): KAGVTQTPRYLIKTRGQQVTLSCSPISGHRSVSWYQQTPGQGLQFLFEYFSETQRNKGNFPGRFSGRQFSNSRSEMNVSTLELGDSALYLCASSREIGLAGTDTQYFGPGTRLTVL.

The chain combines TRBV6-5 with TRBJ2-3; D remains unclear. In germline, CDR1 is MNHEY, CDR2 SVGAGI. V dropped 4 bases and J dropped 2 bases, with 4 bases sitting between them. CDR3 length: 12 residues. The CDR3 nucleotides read TGTGCCAGCAGTTCCTTCACAGATACGCAGTATTTT. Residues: CASSSFTDTQYF.

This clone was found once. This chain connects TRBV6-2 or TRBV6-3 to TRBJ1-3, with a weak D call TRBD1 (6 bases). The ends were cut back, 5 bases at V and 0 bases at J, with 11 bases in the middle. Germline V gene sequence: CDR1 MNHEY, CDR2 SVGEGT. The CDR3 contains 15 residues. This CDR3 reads CASSPTGSSGNTIYF. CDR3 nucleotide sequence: TGTGCCAGCAGTCCGACAGGTTCCTCTGGAAACACCATATATTTT.

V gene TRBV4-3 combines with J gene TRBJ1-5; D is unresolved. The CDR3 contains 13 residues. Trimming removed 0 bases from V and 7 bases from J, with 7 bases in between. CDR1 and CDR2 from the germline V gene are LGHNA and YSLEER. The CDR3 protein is CASSQDLRQPQHF. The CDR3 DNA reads TGCGCCAGCAGCCAAGATTTGAGACAGCCCCAGCATTTT.

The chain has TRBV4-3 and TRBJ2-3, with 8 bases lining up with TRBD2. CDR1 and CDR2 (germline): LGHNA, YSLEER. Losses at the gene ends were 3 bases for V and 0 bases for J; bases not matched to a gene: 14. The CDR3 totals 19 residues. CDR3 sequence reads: CASSQGPIPTSGSTDTQYF. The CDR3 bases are TGCGCCAGCAGCCAGGGACCCATCCCTACTAGCGGAAGCACAGATACGCAGTATTTT.

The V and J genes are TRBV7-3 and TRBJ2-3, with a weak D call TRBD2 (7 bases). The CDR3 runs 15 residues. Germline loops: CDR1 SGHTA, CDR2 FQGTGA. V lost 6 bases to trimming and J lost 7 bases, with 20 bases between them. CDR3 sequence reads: CASSSRGAGENTQYF. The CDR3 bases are TGTGCCAGCAGTTCTCGGGGGGCGGGAGAAAATACGCAGTATTTT.

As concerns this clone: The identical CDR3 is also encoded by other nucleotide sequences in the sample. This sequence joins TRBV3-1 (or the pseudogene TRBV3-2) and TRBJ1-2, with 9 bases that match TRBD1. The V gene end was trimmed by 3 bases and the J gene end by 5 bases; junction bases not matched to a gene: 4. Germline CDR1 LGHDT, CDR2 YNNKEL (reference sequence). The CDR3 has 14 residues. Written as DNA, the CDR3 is TGTGCCAGCAGCCAGGGACAGGGAGGGTATGGCTACACCTTC. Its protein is CASSQGQGGYGYTF.

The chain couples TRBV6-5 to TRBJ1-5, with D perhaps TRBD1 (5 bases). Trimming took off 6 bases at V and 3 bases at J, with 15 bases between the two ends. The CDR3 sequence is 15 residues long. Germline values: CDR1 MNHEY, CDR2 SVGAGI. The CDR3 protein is CASRATDVFNQPQHF. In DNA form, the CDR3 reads TGTGCCAGCAGAGCGACAGATGTCTTCAATCAGCCCCAGCATTTT.

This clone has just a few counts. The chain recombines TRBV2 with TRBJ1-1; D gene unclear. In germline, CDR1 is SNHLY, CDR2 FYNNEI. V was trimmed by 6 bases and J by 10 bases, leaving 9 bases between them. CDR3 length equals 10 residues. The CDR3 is CASSLPGAFF. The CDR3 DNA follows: TGTGCCAGCAGCCTACCGGGAGCTTTCTTT.

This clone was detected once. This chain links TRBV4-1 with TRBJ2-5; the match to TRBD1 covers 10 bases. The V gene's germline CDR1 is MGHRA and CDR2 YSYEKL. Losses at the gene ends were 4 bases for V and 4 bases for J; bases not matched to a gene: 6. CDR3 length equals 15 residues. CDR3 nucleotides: TGCGCCAGCAGCCGGCCGGACAGGGGGGGAGAGACCCAGTACTTC. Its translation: CASSRPDRGGETQYF.

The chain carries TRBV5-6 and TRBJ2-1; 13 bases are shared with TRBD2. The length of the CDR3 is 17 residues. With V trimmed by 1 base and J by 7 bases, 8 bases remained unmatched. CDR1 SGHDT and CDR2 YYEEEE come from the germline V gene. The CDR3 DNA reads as TGTGCCAGCAGCTTGTGGACTAGCGGGAGACTATCAAATGAGCAGTTCTTC. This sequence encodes CASSLWTSGRLSNEQFF.

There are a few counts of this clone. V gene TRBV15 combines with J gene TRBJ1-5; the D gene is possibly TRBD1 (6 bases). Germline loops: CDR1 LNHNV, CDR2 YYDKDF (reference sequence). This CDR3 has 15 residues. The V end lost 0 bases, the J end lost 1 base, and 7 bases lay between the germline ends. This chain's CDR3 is CATSRDRGSNQPQHF. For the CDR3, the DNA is TGTGCCACCAGCAGAGACAGGGGAAGCAATCAGCCCCAGCATTTT.

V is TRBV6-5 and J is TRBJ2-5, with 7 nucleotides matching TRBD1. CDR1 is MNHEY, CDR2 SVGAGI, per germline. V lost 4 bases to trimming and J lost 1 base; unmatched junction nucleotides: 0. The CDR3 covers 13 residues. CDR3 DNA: TGTGCCAGCAGTTGGGACAGCCAAGAGACCCAGTACTTC. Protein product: CASSWDSQETQYF.

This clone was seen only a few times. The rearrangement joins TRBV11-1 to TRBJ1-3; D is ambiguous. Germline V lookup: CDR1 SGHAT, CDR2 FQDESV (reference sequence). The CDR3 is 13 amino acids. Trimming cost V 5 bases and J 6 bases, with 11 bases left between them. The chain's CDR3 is CASSASLLNTIYF. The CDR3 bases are TGTGCCAGCAGCGCTAGTCTCTTAAACACCATATATTTT.

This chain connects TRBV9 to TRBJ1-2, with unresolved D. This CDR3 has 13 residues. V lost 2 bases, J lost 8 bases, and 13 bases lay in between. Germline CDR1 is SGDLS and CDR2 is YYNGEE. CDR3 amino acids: CASSVKDSGGYTF. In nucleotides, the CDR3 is TGTGCCAGCAGCGTTAAGGATTCGGGGGGCTACACCTTC.

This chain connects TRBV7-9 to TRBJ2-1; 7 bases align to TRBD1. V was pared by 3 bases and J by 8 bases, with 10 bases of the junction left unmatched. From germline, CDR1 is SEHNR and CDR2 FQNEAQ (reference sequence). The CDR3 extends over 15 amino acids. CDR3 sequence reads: CASSFGQHRGDEQFF. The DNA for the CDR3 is TGTGCCAGCAGCTTTGGGCAACACAGGGGTGATGAGCAGTTCTTC.

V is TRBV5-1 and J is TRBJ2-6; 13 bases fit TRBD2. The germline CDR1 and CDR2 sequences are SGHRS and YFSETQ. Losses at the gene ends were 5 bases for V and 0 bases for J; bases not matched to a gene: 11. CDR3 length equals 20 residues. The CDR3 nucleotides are TGCGCCAGCAGACAACTCACCGGGACTAGCGGGATCTCTGGGGCCAACGTCCTGACTTTC. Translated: CASRQLTGTSGISGANVLTF.